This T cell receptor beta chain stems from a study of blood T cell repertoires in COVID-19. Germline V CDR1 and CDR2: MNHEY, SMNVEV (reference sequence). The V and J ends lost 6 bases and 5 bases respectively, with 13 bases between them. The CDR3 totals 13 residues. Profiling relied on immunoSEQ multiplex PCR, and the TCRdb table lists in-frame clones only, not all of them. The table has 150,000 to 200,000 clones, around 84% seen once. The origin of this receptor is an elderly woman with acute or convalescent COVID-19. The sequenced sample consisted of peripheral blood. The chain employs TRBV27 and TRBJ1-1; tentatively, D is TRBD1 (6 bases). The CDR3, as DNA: TGTGCCAGCAGAGTCGGGGGGCTAACTGAAGCTTTCTTT. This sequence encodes CASRVGGLTEAFF.